This is a list of T cell receptor beta chains from one sample in a study of human T cells and chemical hapten exposure. TCRdb reprocessed the RACE reads via MiXCR and lists one record per CDR3 protein. This table holds about 380,000 distinct CDR3 sequences, more than 4.5% found once. Sequenced here: whole blood, sampled in connection with sensitization to the hapten diphenylcyclopropenone (DPC). These receptors came from a woman aged 45-65 years with alopecia areata. Some clones in this sample may be carry-over from other donors' samples. Both conserved end residues are part of each CDR3. The D gene is left open where the match is weak. For some rows the clone size is stated as once, few or many, or as a class when expanded; others skip it.

V	J	D	size	DNA	CDR3
TRBV18	TRBJ1-5	NA	NA	TGTGCCAGCTCACCAACGAGTAGTCAGCCCCAGCATTTT	CASSPTSSQPQHF
TRBV2	TRBJ2-7	NA	NA	TGTGCCAGCAGAGAACAGGGACGGCAGTACTTC	CASREQGRQYF
TRBV7-6	TRBJ1-2	NA	many	TGTGCCAGCAGCTCTGAAGGGCCCGGTGGCTACACCTTC	CASSSEGPGGYTF
TRBV20-1	TRBJ1-1	NA	NA	TGCAGTGCTCCACGACAGAAAAGCAACACTGAAGCTTTCTTT	CSAPRQKSNTEAFF
TRBV7-2	TRBJ2-3	NA	NA	TGTGCCAGCAGCTACCCGGAGGAGGAAACGCAGTATTTT	CASSYPEEETQYF
TRBV6-1	TRBJ1-1	TRBD1	many	TGTGCCAGCAGTGAAGAGGGGGCCTGGGACACTGAAGCTTTCTTT	CASSEEGAWDTEAFF
TRBV29-1	TRBJ2-3	NA	many	TGCAGCGTGGAACGGGGCAACACAGATACGCAGTATTTT	CSVERGNTDTQYF
TRBV28	TRBJ2-3	NA	many	TGTGCCAGCAGTTTTACGGGGTCAGATACGCAGTATTTT	CASSFTGSDTQYF
TRBV7-9	TRBJ2-3	TRBD2	NA	TGTGCCAGCAGCCTGCGACCTAGCGGGGGCCCAGATACGCAGTATTTT	CASSLRPSGGPDTQYF
TRBV12-3/TRBV12-4	TRBJ2-7	NA	NA	TGTGCCAGCAGTTTGGGGTTAGGAGGTAAGGACTACGAGCAGTACTTC	CASSLGLGGKDYEQYF
TRBV3-1	TRBJ2-1	TRBD2	many	TGTGCCAGCAGCCCCAAGCTAGCGGGAGGGGCCCATGAGCAGTTCTTC	CASSPKLAGGAHEQFF
TRBV7-6	TRBJ2-3	NA	many	TGTGCCAGCAGCTTAGGCCAGCTAGGCACAGATACGCAGTATTTT	CASSLGQLGTDTQYF
TRBV6-5	TRBJ1-1	NA	many	TGTGCCAGCAGACCAGTTCCGAACACTGAAGCTTTCTTT	CASRPVPNTEAFF
TRBV7-9	TRBJ2-3	NA	NA	TGTGCCAGCAGTTCAGGGCTCGATACGCAGTATTTT	CASSSGLDTQYF
TRBV7-7	TRBJ2-3	NA	NA	TGTACCAGCAGCCTCGGATCTAGCACAGATACGCAGTATTTT	CTSSLGSSTDTQYF
TRBV27	TRBJ1-1	TRBD1	many	TGTGCCAGCAGTTTTTCTACAGGGGGCGCGGGCACTGAAGCTTTCTTT	CASSFSTGGAGTEAFF
TRBV28	TRBJ1-2	NA	many	TGTGCCAGCAGCCGGAGGGGGTATGGCTACACCTTC	CASSRRGYGYTF
TRBV5-1	TRBJ2-1	NA	many	TGCGCCAGCAGCTTGGTGGCGGCCAGGGGTGAGCAGTTCTTC	CASSLVAARGEQFF
TRBV4-2	TRBJ2-7	TRBD2	many	TGTGCCAGCACCGCCGGCCTAGCGGGGGGGTACGAGCAGTACTTC	CASTAGLAGGYEQYF
TRBV10-1	TRBJ1-1	NA	NA	TGCGCCAGCAGTGAGTCGATGGGGGTTGCTGAAGCTTTCTTT	CASSESMGVAEAFF
TRBV27	TRBJ1-5	NA	many	TGTGCCAGCAGTTTAGGGGTTCAACAGCCCCAGCATTTT	CASSLGVQQPQHF
TRBV28	TRBJ1-2	TRBD1	many	TGTGCCAGCAGTTTGGGGACAGGGGGCGCAACTGGCTATGGCTACACCTTC	CASSLGTGGATGYGYTF
TRBV20-1	TRBJ1-5	TRBD1	few	TGCAGTGCCTTAAGGGGACAGGGGATCAATCAGCCCCAGCATTTT	CSALRGQGINQPQHF
TRBV19	TRBJ2-1	TRBD2	few	TGTGCCAGTAGTAGGACCGGGACTAGCGGTCGCTCCTACAATGAGCAGTTCTTC	CASSRTGTSGRSYNEQFF
TRBV20-1	TRBJ2-6	NA	few	TGCAGTGCTTACCCTAGCTCTGGGGCCAACGTCCTGACTTTC	CSAYPSSGANVLTF
TRBV20-1	TRBJ2-5	TRBD2	few	TGCAGTGCTCTAGCGGGGGCGTACCAAGAGACCCAGTACTTC	CSALAGAYQETQYF
TRBV20-1	TRBJ1-2	TRBD1	NA	TGCAGTGCCAACTTACTTCGGGACAGGGGTGATGGCTACACCTTC	CSANLLRDRGDGYTF
TRBV10-3	TRBJ2-5	NA	few	TGTGCCATCAGTGACCCGATTCAAGAGACCCAGTACTTC	CAISDPIQETQYF
TRBV29-1	TRBJ2-3	NA	few	TGCAGCGTTGAAGATCGGGGCCATGCGGGCACAGATACGCAGTATTTT	CSVEDRGHAGTDTQYF
TRBV5-1	TRBJ2-7	NA	NA	TGCGCCAGCAGCGAATGGGACACCAGCTACGAGCAGTACTTC	CASSEWDTSYEQYF
TRBV12-3/TRBV12-4	TRBJ1-6	NA	many	TGTGCCAGCAGCCCCAAGGGGGGGTCCGTGGGTTCACCCCTCCACTTT	CASSPKGGSVGSPLHF
TRBV20-1	TRBJ2-3	TRBD2	NA	TGCAGTGCTAGCGAACTAGCGGGGTCCTTCACAGATACGCAGTATTTT	CSASELAGSFTDTQYF
TRBV9	TRBJ2-7	TRBD2	few	TGTGCCAGCAGCGTAGGGACTAGCGGGCCCCTCTCCTACGAGCAGTACTTC	CASSVGTSGPLSYEQYF
TRBV28	TRBJ1-2	TRBD1	few	TGTGCCAGCAGTTTAGAGGGACAGGGGGCTACGGACTATGGCTACACCTTC	CASSLEGQGATDYGYTF
TRBV7-8	TRBJ2-5	NA	many	TGTGCCAGCAGCTTGTCCGGGAACCAAGAGACCCAGTACTTC	CASSLSGNQETQYF
TRBV4-2	TRBJ2-3	TRBD2	few	TGTGCCAGCAGCCAGTTTATCGCGGGGGGCACAGATACGCAGTATTTT	CASSQFIAGGTDTQYF
TRBV20-1	TRBJ1-5	NA	NA	TGCAGTGTCAAAGGGGCAGGGAATCAGCCCCAGCATTTT	CSVKGAGNQPQHF
TRBV29-1	TRBJ2-3	TRBD1	few	TGCAGCTTTGGGACAGGGGTGGATACGCAGTATTTT	CSFGTGVDTQYF
TRBV10-3	TRBJ1-6	NA	many	TGTGCCATCAGTGAAAACAGGAATTCACCCCTCCACTTT	CAISENRNSPLHF
TRBV2	TRBJ2-3	TRBD2	many	TGTGCCAGCAGTGAATTACCCCTAGCGGGGTTCGTCACAGATACGCAGTATTTT	CASSELPLAGFVTDTQYF
TRBV15	TRBJ2-6	NA	many	TGTGCCACCAGCAGAGAAACCCGGGCTGGGGCCAACGTCCTGACTTTC	CATSRETRAGANVLTF
TRBV7-3	TRBJ1-6	NA	many	TGTGCCAGCAGCGTAACGGGGAGGGGGTCACCCCTCCACTTT	CASSVTGRGSPLHF
TRBV28	TRBJ1-1	NA	many	TGTGCCAGCAGTTTAAACCCGACAGTACAAGCTTTCTTT	CASSLNPTVQAFF
TRBV15	TRBJ1-1	NA	many	TGTGCCACCAGCAGAGATCGAGTGAACACTGAAGCTTTCTTT	CATSRDRVNTEAFF
TRBV7-2	TRBJ1-3	NA	many	TGTGCCAGCAGCGCCCGACAGTATGCTGGGGGAAACACCATATATTTT	CASSARQYAGGNTIYF